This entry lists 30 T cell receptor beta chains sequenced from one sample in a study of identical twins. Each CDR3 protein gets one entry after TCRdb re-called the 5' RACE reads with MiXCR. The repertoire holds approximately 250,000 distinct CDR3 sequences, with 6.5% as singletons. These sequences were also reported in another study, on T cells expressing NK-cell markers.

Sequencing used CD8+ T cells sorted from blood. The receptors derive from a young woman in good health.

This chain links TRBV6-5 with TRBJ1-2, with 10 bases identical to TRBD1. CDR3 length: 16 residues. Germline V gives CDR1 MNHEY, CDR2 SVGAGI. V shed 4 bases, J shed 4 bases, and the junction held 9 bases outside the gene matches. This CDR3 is CASSSGTGVLIYGYTF. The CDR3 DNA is TGTGCCAGCAGTTCGGGGACAGGGGTGCTAATCTATGGCTACACCTTC.

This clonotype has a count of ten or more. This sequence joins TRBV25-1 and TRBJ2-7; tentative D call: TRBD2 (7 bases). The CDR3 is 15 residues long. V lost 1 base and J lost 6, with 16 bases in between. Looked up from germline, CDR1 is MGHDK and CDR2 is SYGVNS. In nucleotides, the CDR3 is TGTGCCAGCAGTGAATCGGCCAGGGGAGGGCGCGAGCAGTACTTC. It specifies CASSESARGGREQYF.

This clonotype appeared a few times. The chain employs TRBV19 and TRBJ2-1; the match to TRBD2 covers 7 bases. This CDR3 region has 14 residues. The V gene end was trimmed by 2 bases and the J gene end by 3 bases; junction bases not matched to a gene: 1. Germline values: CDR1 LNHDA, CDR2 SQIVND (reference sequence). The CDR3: CASSIRGVYNEQFF. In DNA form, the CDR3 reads TGTGCCAGTAGTATACGGGGGGTCTACAATGAGCAGTTCTTC.

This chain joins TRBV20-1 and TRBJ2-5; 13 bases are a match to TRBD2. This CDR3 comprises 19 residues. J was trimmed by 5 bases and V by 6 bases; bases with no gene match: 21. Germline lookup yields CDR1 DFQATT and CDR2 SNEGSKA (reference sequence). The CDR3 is CSALQRTSGRNGGRETQYF. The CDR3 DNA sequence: TGCAGTGCCCTGCAAAGGACTAGCGGGAGAAATGGGGGTCGGGAGACCCAGTACTTC.

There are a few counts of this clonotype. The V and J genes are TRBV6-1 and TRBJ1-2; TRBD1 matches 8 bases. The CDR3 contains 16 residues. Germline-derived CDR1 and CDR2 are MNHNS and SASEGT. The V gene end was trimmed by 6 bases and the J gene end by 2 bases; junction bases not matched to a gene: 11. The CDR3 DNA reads TGTGCCAGCAGAGGACAGGGAAGGGCATTAAACTATGGCTACACCTTC. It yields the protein CASRGQGRALNYGYTF.

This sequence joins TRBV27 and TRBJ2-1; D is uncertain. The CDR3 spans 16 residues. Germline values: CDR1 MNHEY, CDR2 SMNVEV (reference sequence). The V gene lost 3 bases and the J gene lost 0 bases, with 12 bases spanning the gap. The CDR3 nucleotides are TGTGCCAGCAGTTTCTCCGGGTCGAGCTCCTACAATGAGCAGTTCTTC. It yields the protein CASSFSGSSSYNEQFF.

The chain's CDR3 is CASSHYRESGTEAFF. DNA of the CDR3: TGTGCCAGCAGCCATTACAGGGAATCAGGCACTGAAGCTTTCTTT. The chain combines TRBV7-2 with TRBJ1-1; D is possibly TRBD1 (6 bases). Per germline, CDR1 SGHTA and CDR2 FQGNSA. V gave up 5 bases and J gave up 4 bases, with 17 bases separating them. This CDR3 contains 15 residues.

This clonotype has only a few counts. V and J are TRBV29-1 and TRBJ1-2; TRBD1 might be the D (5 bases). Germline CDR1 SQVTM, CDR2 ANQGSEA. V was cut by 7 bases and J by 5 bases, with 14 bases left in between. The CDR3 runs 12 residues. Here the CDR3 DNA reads TGCAGCGCCACAGACAGCTTTTATGGCTACACCTTC. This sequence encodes CSATDSFYGYTF.

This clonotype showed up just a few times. This CDR3 is CASSSNHNEQFF. In nucleotides, the CDR3 is TGCGCCAGCAGCTCGAATCACAATGAGCAGTTCTTC. The rearrangement joins TRBV4-1 to TRBJ2-1, with D unclear. The germline gives CDR1 MGHRA, CDR2 YSYEKL. The V end lost 5 bases, the J end lost 5 bases, and 7 bases lay between the germline ends. The CDR3 has 12 amino acids.

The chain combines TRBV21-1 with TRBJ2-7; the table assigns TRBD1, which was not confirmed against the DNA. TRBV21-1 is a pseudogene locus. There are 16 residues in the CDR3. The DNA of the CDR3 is TGTGCCAGCAGCATCCAGGACAGGGAGGGACCCTACGAGCAGTACTTC. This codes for CASSIQDREGPYEQYF.

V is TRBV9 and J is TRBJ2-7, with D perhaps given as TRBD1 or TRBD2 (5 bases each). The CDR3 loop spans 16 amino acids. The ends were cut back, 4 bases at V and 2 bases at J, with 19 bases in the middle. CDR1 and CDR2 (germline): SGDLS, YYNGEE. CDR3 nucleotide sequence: TGTGCCAGCAGCCCAACTGGGGACGTGAGTACCTACGAGCAGTACTTC. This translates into CASSPTGDVSTYEQYF.

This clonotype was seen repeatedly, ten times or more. CDR3 nucleotides: TGTGCCAGCAGCGGCGACAGAGAAGAGACCCAGTACTTC. Protein sequence: CASSGDREETQYF. The genes are TRBV9 and TRBJ2-5, with a possible D match to TRBD1 (5 bases). CDR3 length: 13 amino acids. Deletions cut 3 bases from V and 3 bases from J, with 9 bases between. Germline V gene lookup returns CDR1 SGDLS and CDR2 YYNGEE. Variable domain in full (rest from reference TRBV9 and TRBJ2-5): DSGVTQTPKHLITATGQRVTLRCSPRSGDLSVYWYQQSLDQGLQFLIQYYNGEERAKGNILERFSAQQFPDLHSELNLSSLELGDSALYFCASSGDREETQYFGPGTRLLVL.

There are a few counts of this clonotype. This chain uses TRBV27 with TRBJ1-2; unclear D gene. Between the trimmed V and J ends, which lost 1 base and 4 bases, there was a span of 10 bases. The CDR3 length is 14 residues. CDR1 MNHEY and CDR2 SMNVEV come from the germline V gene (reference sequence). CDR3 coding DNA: TGTGCCAGCAGTTTATTGGGAAACTCCTATGGCTACACCTTC. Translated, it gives CASSLLGNSYGYTF.

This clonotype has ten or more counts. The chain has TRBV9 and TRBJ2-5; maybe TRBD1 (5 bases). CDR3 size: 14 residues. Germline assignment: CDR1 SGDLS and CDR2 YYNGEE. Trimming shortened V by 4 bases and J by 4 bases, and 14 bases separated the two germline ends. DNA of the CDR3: TGTGCCAGCAGCCAGACAGCCCTCCTAGAGACCCAGTACTTC. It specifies CASSQTALLETQYF.

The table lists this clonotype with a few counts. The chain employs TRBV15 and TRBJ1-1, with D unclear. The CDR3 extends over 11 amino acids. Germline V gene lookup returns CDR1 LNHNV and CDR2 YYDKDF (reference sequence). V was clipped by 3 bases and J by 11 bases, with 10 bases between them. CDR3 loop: CATSSSRGAFF. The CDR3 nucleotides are TGTGCCACCAGCAGCAGTCGCGGGGCTTTCTTT.

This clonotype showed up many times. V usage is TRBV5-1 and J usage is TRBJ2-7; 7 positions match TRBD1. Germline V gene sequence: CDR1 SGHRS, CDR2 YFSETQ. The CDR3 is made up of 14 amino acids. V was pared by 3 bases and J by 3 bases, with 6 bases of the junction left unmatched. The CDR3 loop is CASSSRQGNYEQYF. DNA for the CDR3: TGCGCCAGCAGCTCCCGACAGGGTAACTACGAGCAGTACTTC.

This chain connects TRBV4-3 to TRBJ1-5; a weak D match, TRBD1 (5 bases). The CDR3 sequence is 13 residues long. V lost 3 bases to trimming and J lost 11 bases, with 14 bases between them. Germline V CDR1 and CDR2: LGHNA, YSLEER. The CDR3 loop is CASSQGLEWAQHF. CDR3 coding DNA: TGCGCCAGCAGCCAGGGGCTCGAGTGGGCCCAGCATTTT.

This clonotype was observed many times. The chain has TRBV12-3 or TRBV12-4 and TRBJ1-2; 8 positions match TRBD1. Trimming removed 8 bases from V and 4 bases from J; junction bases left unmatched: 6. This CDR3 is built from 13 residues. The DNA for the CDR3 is TGTGCCAGCGACAGGGGAGGTGGCTATGGCTACACCTTC. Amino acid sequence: CASDRGGGYGYTF.

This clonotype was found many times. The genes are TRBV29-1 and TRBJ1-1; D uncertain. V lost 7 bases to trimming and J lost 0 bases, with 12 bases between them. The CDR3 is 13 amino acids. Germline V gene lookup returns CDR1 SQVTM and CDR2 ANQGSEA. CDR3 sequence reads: CSALGGMNTEAFF. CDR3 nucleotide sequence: TGCAGCGCGCTTGGTGGGATGAACACTGAAGCTTTCTTT.

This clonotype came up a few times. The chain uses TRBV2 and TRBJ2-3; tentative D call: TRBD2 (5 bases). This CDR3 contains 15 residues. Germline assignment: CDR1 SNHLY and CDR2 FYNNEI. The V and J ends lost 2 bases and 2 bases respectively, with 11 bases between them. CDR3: CASSERGYHTDTQYF. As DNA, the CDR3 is TGTGCCAGCAGTGAAAGAGGGTATCACACAGATACGCAGTATTTT.

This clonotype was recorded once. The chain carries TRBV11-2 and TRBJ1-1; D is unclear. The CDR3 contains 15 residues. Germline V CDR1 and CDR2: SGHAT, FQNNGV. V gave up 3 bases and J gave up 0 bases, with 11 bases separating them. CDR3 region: CASSLGHSMNTEAFF. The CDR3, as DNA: TGTGCCAGCAGCTTGGGTCACAGCATGAACACTGAAGCTTTCTTT.

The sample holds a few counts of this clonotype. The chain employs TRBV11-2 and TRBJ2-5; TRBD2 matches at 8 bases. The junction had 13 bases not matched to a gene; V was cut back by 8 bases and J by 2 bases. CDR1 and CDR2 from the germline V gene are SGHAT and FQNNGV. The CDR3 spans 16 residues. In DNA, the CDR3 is TGTGCCAGCCGCTCTTGGAGCGGGGGAGAACAAGAGACCCAGTACTTC. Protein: CASRSWSGGEQETQYF.

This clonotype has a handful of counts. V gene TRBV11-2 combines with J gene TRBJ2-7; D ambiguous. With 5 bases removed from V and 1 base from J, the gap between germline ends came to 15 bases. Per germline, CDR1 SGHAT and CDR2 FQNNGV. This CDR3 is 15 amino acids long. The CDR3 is CASSPPGRSSYEQYF. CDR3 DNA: TGTGCCAGCAGCCCCCCCGGCAGGTCTTCCTACGAGCAGTACTTC.

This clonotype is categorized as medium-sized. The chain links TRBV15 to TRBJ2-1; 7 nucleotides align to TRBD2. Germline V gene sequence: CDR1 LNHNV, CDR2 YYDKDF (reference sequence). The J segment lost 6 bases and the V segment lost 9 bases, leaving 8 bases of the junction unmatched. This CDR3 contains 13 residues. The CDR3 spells CATLTGTTNEQFF. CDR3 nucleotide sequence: TGTGCCACGCTAACCGGGACTACCAATGAGCAGTTCTTC.

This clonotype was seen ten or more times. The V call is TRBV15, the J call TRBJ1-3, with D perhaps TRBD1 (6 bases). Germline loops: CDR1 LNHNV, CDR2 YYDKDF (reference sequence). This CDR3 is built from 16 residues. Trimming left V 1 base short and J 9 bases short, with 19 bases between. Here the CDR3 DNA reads TGTGCCACCAGCAGAGTGCGGGACACCGCGAAGGCCACCATATATTTT. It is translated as CATSRVRDTAKATIYF.

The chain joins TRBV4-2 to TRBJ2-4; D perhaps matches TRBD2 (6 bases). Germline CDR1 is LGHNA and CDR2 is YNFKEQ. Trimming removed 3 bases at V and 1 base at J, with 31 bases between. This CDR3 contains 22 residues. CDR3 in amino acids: CASSHSGLGSETIKSAKNIQYF. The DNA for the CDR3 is TGTGCCAGCAGCCACAGCGGGTTGGGGAGCGAAACCATCAAAAGCGCCAAAAACATTCAGTACTTC.

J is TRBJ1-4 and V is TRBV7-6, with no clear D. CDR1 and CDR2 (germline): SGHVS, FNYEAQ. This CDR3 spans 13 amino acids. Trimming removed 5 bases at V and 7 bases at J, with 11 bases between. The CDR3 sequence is CASSAGSSEKLFF. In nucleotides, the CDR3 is TGTGCCAGCAGCGCCGGGTCTTCTGAAAAACTGTTTTTT.

The CDR3, as DNA: TGTGCCAGCAGTCACGCCCCCTATGGCTACACCTTC. It specifies CASSHAPYGYTF. This chain links TRBV7-9 with TRBJ1-2; unclear D gene. Germline values: CDR1 SEHNR, CDR2 FQNEAQ (reference sequence). The CDR3 spans 12 residues. Between the trimmed V and J ends, which lost 6 bases and 4 bases, there was a span of 9 bases. Based on the CDR3 plus reference TRBV7-9 and TRBJ1-2, the full variable domain is DTGVSQNPRHKITKRGQNVTFRCDPISEHNRLYWYRQTLGQGPEFLTYFQNEAQLEKSRLLSDRFSAERPKGSFSTLEIQRTEQGDSAMYLCASSHAPYGYTFGSGTRLTVV.

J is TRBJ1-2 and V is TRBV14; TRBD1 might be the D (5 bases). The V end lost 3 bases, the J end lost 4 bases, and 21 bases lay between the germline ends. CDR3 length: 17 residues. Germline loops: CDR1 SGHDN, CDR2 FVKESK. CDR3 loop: CASSQMLMTDLVYGYTF. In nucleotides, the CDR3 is TGTGCCAGCAGCCAGATGCTAATGACAGACCTAGTCTATGGCTACACCTTC.

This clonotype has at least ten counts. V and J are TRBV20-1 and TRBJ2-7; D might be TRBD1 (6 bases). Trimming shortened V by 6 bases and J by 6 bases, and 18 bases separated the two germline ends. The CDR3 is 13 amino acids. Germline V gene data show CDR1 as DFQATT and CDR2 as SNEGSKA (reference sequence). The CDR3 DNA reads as TGCAGTGCCCCTCTAGGGGGTAATGGCGAGCAGTACTTC. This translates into CSAPLGGNGEQYF.